This T cell receptor beta chain came from a study of T cell responses to AZD1222 COVID-19 vaccine. Findings of the study overall: Baseline testing showed seropositivity in only six or seven AZD1222 recipients.

The V gene end was trimmed by 3 bases and the J gene end by 1 base; junction bases not matched to a gene: 6. Germline CDR1 and CDR2: SGHRS and YFSETQ. CDR3 size: 16 residues. Details on this clone: What it binds is unknown.

TCRdb keeps only in-frame clones here, not all; method: immunoSEQ multiplex PCR. The profile shows 150,000 or so clones, more than 90% of them singletons. The sequences come from peripheral blood, collected on day 0 of AZD1222 vaccination. This sequence joins TRBV5-1 and TRBJ1-1, with 10 positions matching TRBD1. This sequence originates from an adult in good health. CDR3 bases: TGCGCCAGCAGCTGGGGGGACAGGGGTCCGAACACTGAAGCTTTCTTT. Amino acid sequence: CASSWGDRGPNTEAFF.